These 4 T cell receptor beta chains were sequenced from one sample in a study of graft-versus-host responses after intestinal transplantation. Measured with immunoSEQ multiplex PCR; TCRdb has only the in-frame clones, and not every one. Among under 30,000 clones, 80% to 95% were seen once, and the ten largest hold 0.53%. The sequenced sample was PBMCs, obtained 18 days after transplant. The receptors come from a human patient who received an intestinal transplant, so some T cells may come from the graft donor.

The V and J genes are TRBV10-2 and TRBJ2-7; D perhaps matches TRBD1 (6 bases). The V gene lost 5 bases and the J gene lost 7 bases, with 9 bases spanning the gap. From germline, CDR1 is WSHSY and CDR2 SAAADI. The CDR3 is 11 amino acids. CDR3 amino acids: CASSPQGEQYF. The CDR3 DNA sequence: TGCGCCAGCAGTCCCCAGGGGGAGCAGTACTTC.

The V and J genes are TRBV6-4 and TRBJ1-2; perhaps TRBD1 as D (5 bases). V dropped 6 bases and J dropped 5 bases, with 19 bases sitting between them. The CDR3 has 15 residues. In germline, CDR1 is MRHNA, CDR2 SNTAGT. The CDR3 DNA sequence: TGTGCCAGCAGACCAGGACAAGCGACTGGGTATGGCTACACCTTC. This gives the protein CASRPGQATGYGYTF.

The gene calls are TRBV5-1 and TRBJ2-7; D gene ambiguous. Germline V gene sequence: CDR1 SGHRS, CDR2 YFSETQ. The CDR3 has 14 amino acids. Trimming stripped 0 bases from V and 0 bases from J, with 7 bases between. CDR3 sequence reads: CASSLARDSYEQYF. The CDR3 DNA reads TGCGCCAGCAGCTTGGCTAGGGACTCCTACGAGCAGTACTTC.

The count of this clone is one. The rearrangement uses TRBV29-1 and TRBJ1-1; D unresolved. The length of the CDR3 is 13 residues. Germline CDR1 is SQVTM and CDR2 is ANQGSEA. Trimming took off 6 bases at V and 1 base at J, with 12 bases between the two ends. The CDR3, as DNA: TGCAGCGTCCCCGGAAGGACGAACACTGAAGCTTTCTTT. Translation gives CSVPGRTNTEAFF.